These 9 T cell receptor beta chains originate from one sample sequenced in a study of beta chain features in type 1 diabetes. Expressed TCRB transcripts were sequenced, since all the RNA that had been isolated was reverse transcribed. The data were produced by immunoSEQ multiplex PCR, yet TCRdb's version contains in-frame clones alone and is incomplete. The sample records about 290,000 clones, 8% being singletons. What was sequenced was central memory CD4+ T cells from blood. These receptors were taken from a woman between 18 and 29 years old in good health.

This clone was detected only a few times. This CDR3 reads CATRTSGSYEQYV. The CDR3 coding sequence is TGTGCCACCCGGACTAGCGGATCCTACGAGCAGTACGTC. The J gene is TRBJ2-7, the V gene TRBV10-3; 10 nucleotides align to TRBD2. The length of the CDR3 is 13 residues. The junction had 4 bases not matched to a gene; V was cut back by 10 bases and J by 1 base. The germline CDR1 and CDR2 sequences are ENHRY and SYGVKD.

This clone was found a few times. The V gene is TRBV10-3, the J gene TRBJ1-2, with 7 nucleotides matching TRBD1. The junction had 12 bases not matched to a gene; V was cut back by 6 bases and J by 2 bases. Germline V gives CDR1 ENHRY, CDR2 SYGVKD. The length of the CDR3 is 16 residues. In nucleotides, the CDR3 is TGTGCCATCAGCGCAAGAACCGGACAGGAAAACTATGGCTACACCTTC. This encodes CAISARTGQENYGYTF.

The chain employs TRBV19 and TRBJ2-6; 7 nucleotides align to TRBD1. The CDR3 extends over 19 amino acids. CDR1 is LNHDA and CDR2 is SQIVND in the germline V gene (reference sequence). The ends lost 5 bases at V and 0 bases at J; junction bases unmatched: 13. This CDR3 is CASSPDSGTVSSGANVLTF. The DNA of the CDR3 is TGTGCCAGTAGTCCAGACTCGGGGACAGTCAGCTCTGGGGCCAACGTCCTGACTTTC. The whole variable domain, filled in from reference TRBV19 and TRBJ2-6, reads DGGITQSPKYLFRKEGQNVTLSCEQNLNHDAMYWYRQDPGQGLRLIYYSQIVNDFQKGDIAEGYSVSREKKESFPLTVTSAQKNPTAFYLCASSPDSGTVSSGANVLTFGAGSRLTVL.

Only a few counts were recorded for this clone. The CDR3 coding sequence is TGTGCCAGCAGCCCCCCTGGGGACAGGGGGAACACCGGGGAGCTGTTTTTT. Translating gives CASSPPGDRGNTGELFF. This rearrangement joins TRBV21-1 to TRBJ2-2; the D call TRBD1 from the table was never checked on the DNA. TRBV21-1 is a known pseudogene. The length of the CDR3 is 17 residues.

This clone was seen more than once but under ten times. This chain connects TRBV19 to TRBJ1-1, with 7 bases identical to TRBD1. CDR3 length equals 15 residues. V dropped 6 bases and J dropped 0; count of bases not matched to a gene: 7. Per the germline V gene, CDR1 is LNHDA and CDR2 is SQIVND (reference sequence). The CDR3 nucleotides are TGTGCCAGTAGACTCCGAGGGGGCTTGAACACTGAAGCTTTCTTT. Its translation is CASRLRGGLNTEAFF.

The chain is built from TRBV30 and TRBJ2-7; 7 bases are shared with TRBD2. Trimming at V came to 8 bases and at J to 6 bases, leaving 16 bases not matched to a gene. This CDR3 has 14 residues. Looked up from germline, CDR1 is GTSNPN and CDR2 is SVGIG (reference sequence). CDR3 amino acids: CASSMAGEGLEQYV. The CDR3 DNA is TGTGCCAGTAGTATGGCGGGGGAAGGCCTCGAGCAGTACGTC.

This clone has ten or more counts. The J gene is TRBJ2-7, the V gene TRBV7-2; 10 nucleotides agree with TRBD2. The CDR3 is 16 residues long. CDR1 and CDR2 from the germline V gene are SGHTA and FQGNSA. V lost 5 bases and J lost 2; bases outside the gene matches: 9. In DNA form, the CDR3 reads TGTGCCAGCAGCGACCCCCGACTAGCGGGCGCCTACGAGCAGTACTTC. It translates to CASSDPRLAGAYEQYF.

The table lists this clone with a few counts. This sample also contains other DNA sequences that code for the same CDR3. The chain carries TRBV18 and TRBJ2-3; D not resolved. The CDR3 is made up of 13 amino acids. Looked up from germline, CDR1 is KGHSH and CDR2 is LQKENI. Trimming pared 0 bases from V and 3 bases from J, leaving 4 bases between. The CDR3 loop reads CASSPPGTDTQYF. CDR3 coding DNA: TGTGCCAGCTCACCACCAGGGACAGATACGCAGTATTTT.

CDR3 in DNA: TGCGCCAGCAGCTTGGGGTTGAGTTCACGAAGCTACGAGCAGTACTTC. Amino acid sequence: CASSLGLSSRSYEQYF. The rearrangement joins TRBV5-1 to TRBJ2-5; D uncertain. Gene TRBJ2-7 matches the end of the DNA better, so the J call may be wrong. This CDR3 is built from 16 residues. Germline lookup yields CDR1 SGHRS and CDR2 YFSETQ.